This TCR beta chain was sequenced in a study of T-cell memory formation after mild COVID-19 (TCRdb year 2021). Turning to the overall study: TCR sequence clusters from the two donors were largely donor specific. In two donors, T-cell clones that expanded and contracted after mild COVID-19 were tracked by sequencing TCRalpha and TCRbeta repertoires over time. The cohort comprised two young, previously healthy adult volunteers, one female and one male. Overall results and qualifications from the work: Whether the second-wave clones peaking on day 37 were SARS-CoV-2 specific was not confirmed. Some responding clones were found in pre-infection memory, which suggests that pre-existing cross-reactive memory T cells took part in the SARS-CoV-2 response. Contracting CD4+ clones turned up mainly in the CM and EM memory subsets, whereas EMRA was where CD8+ clones were enriched. Only two mild cases were covered in the study, and larger cohorts including severe cases with pre-infection samples were considered necessary. Clones contracting from day 15 to 85 had balanced CD4/CD8 phenotypes, while a second wave expanding from day 15 to 37 was biased towards CD4+.

At the junction V is shortened by 1 base and J by 4 bases, with 13 bases in between. Spanning cysteine to phenylalanine, the CDR3 consists of 15 amino acids. Only the CDR3 DNA stays, 45 bases, in frame from base 1. As encoded in the germline V gene (reference sequence), CDR1 is SEHNR while CDR2 is FQNEAQ. Ficoll-Paque density gradient centrifugation was used to isolate PBMCs. TCRdb records Illumina NovaSeq 6000 as the sequencer. TCRalpha and TCRbeta cDNA libraries were constructed by 5'RACE with constant-segment primers, with sample barcodes and unique molecular identifiers being introduced. Trizol reagent was used to extract RNA from every sample. Amplification of the libraries took two PCR steps, and the second step added a second sample barcode plus Illumina TruSeq adapters. Sequencing of the libraries was done on an Illumina NovaSeq, producing 2 x 150 bp paired-end reads. The source study handled its data this way. Reads were demultiplexed and collapsed into UMI-guided consensus sequences with migec v1.2.7. Using mixcr v2.1.11, UMI consensuses were aligned to TRA and TRB V and J templates and then assembled into clonotypes. A clonotype was counted as expanded or contracted only when both edgeR and NoisET called the clonotype significant, with the noise models trained on biological replicates. For edgeR calls, the cutoffs were a false discovery rate-adjusted p below 0.01 and a log2 fold-change threshold of 1. As an exploratory analysis of dynamics, PCA with hierarchical clustering was applied to max-normalized trajectories of the 1000 most abundant clonotypes. Each responding clone was given a CD4 or CD8 phenotype based on the CD4+ and CD8+ repertoires, which had been sequenced separately. TCRdb handled the public reads itself, with Q25 trimming in fastp and clone calling in MiXCR, and kept productive beta chains. All rows with the same CDR3 protein become a single entry with the most common DNA and genes. TCRdb, rather than the study authors, made the V and J calls. Recorded for this sample are 280,000 or so distinct CDR3 sequences; 8% to 9% of them occurred a single time. Clones ranked in the top ten supply around a fifth of the sample.

There are a few counts of this clonotype. The specificity of this receptor is unknown. There are no base qualities to consult, and no much larger clone falls within one base. Material for sequencing was PBMCs or a T cell subset sorted from them (not recorded which). The TCR originated in a man between 18 and 29 years old who had mild COVID-19 (a few samples of this study predate the infection). The sample titles of this study are shuffled in the database, so cell type and time point are left out; the donor was told from shared clones. This chain joins TRBV7-9 to TRBJ1-1; too little of a D gene remains to name it. CDR3 region: CASSLDYSRFTEAFF. At the DNA level, the sequence is TGTGCCAGCAGCTTAGACTACAGCCGATTCACTGAAGCTTTCTTT.